A selection of T cell receptor beta chains follows, all from one sample in a study of PD-1 blockade in classical Hodgkin lymphoma. The method was immunoSEQ multiplex PCR; TCRdb's version includes in-frame clones alone and lacks a portion of them. The table lists more than 85,000 clones, over 85% of them singletons. The source was peripheral blood mononuclear cells (PBMCs), collected before the fourth cycle of nivolumab. These TCRs come from a human donor with classical Hodgkin lymphoma. CDR3s include the opening cysteine and the closing phenylalanine or tryptophan. D genes are given only for firm matches. Clone sizes are given selectively: once, few, many, or a class where the clone is expanded.

TRBD1	TRBV5-4	TRBJ1-4	-	TGTGCCAGCAGCTTGGGAGGGACGACAGGGGCTAATGAAAAACTGTTTTTT	CASSLGGTTGANEKLFF
-	TRBV7-2	TRBJ2-7	-	TGTGCCAGCAGCTTAGAGCCGGACAGAACCTACGAGCAGTACTTC	CASSLEPDRTYEQYF
TRBD1	TRBV2	TRBJ2-7	-	TGTGCCAGCAGTAATGCCGGGACAGGGACCGAGCAGTACTTC	CASSNAGTGTEQYF
-	TRBV4-3	TRBJ1-2	once	TGCGCCAGCAGCCAAGGGACACGTCTTTCGAGGGGTGGCTACACCTTC	CASSQGTRLSRGGYTF
-	TRBV30	TRBJ2-6	-	TGTGCCTGGAGTGTAATTGGGGCCAACGTCCTGACTTTC	CAWSVIGANVLTF
-	TRBV19	TRBJ1-5	-	TGTGCCAGTAGTATTAACCCCAAGGGTGAACCCCAGCATTTT	CASSINPKGEPQHF
TRBD2	TRBV6-6	TRBJ2-7	-	TGTGCCTCCGGGGGGGCCTCCTACGAGCAGTACTTC	CASGGASYEQYF
TRBD1	TRBV27	TRBJ2-7	-	TGTGCCAGCAGTGGTTCGGGACAGGGCGGCGACGAGCAGTACTTC	CASSGSGQGGDEQYF
TRBD2	TRBV4-2	TRBJ2-1	-	TGTGCCAGCAGCCAACCGGGACTAGCGGGAGTAGGTGAGCAGTTCTTC	CASSQPGLAGVGEQFF
-	TRBV7-9	TRBJ2-7	-	TGTGCCAGCAGCTTAATCTGGGAGCAGTACTTC	CASSLIWEQYF
TRBD1	TRBV5-6	TRBJ2-7	-	TGTGCCAGCAGCCTTTCCCCTTGGGACAGCCGCTACGAGCAGTACTTC	CASSLSPWDSRYEQYF
-	TRBV19	TRBJ1-2	-	TGTGCCAGTAGTATCACGGGCACCTCTGGCTACACCTTC	CASSITGTSGYTF
-	TRBV15	TRBJ2-5	-	TGTGCCACCAGCAGATGGACAGCTACTGGGGAGACCCAGTACTTC	CATSRWTATGETQYF
-	TRBV25-1	TRBJ1-1	-	TGTGCCAGCAGTGAATGGGGTAAAGGGAACACTGAAGCTTTCTTT	CASSEWGKGNTEAFF
-	TRBV5-4	TRBJ1-1	-	TGTGCCAGCAGCGTGACCGGACAGATGAACACTGAAGCTTTCTTT	CASSVTGQMNTEAFF
-	TRBV29-1	TRBJ1-1	-	TGCAGCGCTCGGACGGGGGTCACTGAAGCTTTCTTT	CSARTGVTEAFF
TRBD1	TRBV11-2	TRBJ2-7	-	TGTGCCAGCAGCTTAGCCGCGGGACAGGGTACCTACGAGCAGTACTTC	CASSLAAGQGTYEQYF
-	TRBV18	TRBJ2-1	-	TGTGCCAGCTCACCCGGGAGACCCACCTACAATGAGCAGTTCTTC	CASSPGRPTYNEQFF
TRBD1	TRBV30	TRBJ1-2	-	TGTGCCTGGAGTGTAGACAGGGCGCCCTATGGCTACACCTTC	CAWSVDRAPYGYTF
-	TRBV27	TRBJ2-1	-	TGTGCCAGCAGTTTATCGAACAATGAGCAGTTCTTC	CASSLSNNEQFF
TRBD1	TRBV19	TRBJ2-1	-	TGTGCCAGTAGCCTCAGGGGGCCCGACTACAATGAGCAGTTCTTC	CASSLRGPDYNEQFF
-	TRBV2	TRBJ2-1	once	TGTGCCAGCGGCTACAATGAGCAGTTCTTC	CASGYNEQFF
TRBD2	TRBV12-5	TRBJ2-1	-	TGTGCTAGTGGTTTGGTACTAGCGGGAGTCTACAATGAGCAGTTCTTC	CASGLVLAGVYNEQFF
TRBD2	TRBV6-6	TRBJ2-7	-	TGTGCCAGCAGGCCACTTTGGACTAGCGACACCTACGAGCAGTACTTC	CASRPLWTSDTYEQYF
-	TRBV19	TRBJ2-7	-	TGTGCCAGTAGTATAGTCCTCACAAACTCCTACGAGCAGTACTTC	CASSIVLTNSYEQYF
-	TRBV6-1	TRBJ1-2	-	TGTGCCAGCAGTGATACAAACAGGGTTACTGACTATGGCTACACCTTC	CASSDTNRVTDYGYTF
-	TRBV28	TRBJ2-7	once	TGTGCCAGCAGTTCAACCTACGAGCAGTACTTC	CASSSTYEQYF
-	TRBV7-2	TRBJ2-7	-	TGTGCCAGCAGCCTAAGACAGGCGCGCTACGAGCAGTACTTC	CASSLRQARYEQYF
-	TRBV7-9	TRBJ2-1	-	TGTGCCAGCAGCTCCCCCCTAGCGAGGTCCTACAATGAGCAGTTCTTC	CASSSPLARSYNEQFF